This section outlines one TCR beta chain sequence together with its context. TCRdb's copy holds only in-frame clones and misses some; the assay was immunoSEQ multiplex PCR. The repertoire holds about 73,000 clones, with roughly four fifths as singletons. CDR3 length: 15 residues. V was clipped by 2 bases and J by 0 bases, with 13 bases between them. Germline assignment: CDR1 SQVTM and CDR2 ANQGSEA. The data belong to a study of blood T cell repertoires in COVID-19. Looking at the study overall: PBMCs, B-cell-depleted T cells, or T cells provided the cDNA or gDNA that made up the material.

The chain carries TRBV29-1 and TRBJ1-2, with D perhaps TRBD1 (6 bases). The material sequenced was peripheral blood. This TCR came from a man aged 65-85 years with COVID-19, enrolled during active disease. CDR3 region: CSVERGTTTNYGYTF. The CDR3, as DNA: TGCAGCGTTGAAAGGGGGACAACGACTAACTATGGCTACACCTTC.